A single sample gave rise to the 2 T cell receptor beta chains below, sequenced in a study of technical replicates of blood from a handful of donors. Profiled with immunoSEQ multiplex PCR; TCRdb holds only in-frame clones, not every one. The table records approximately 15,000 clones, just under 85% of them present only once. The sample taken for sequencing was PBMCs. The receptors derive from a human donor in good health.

CDR3 nucleotide sequence: TGTGCCAGCAGCCAAGGGCTAGCGGGAGCCGGCACCGGGGAGCTGTTTTTT. Translation: CASSQGLAGAGTGELFF. The chain recombines TRBV14 with TRBJ2-2, with TRBD2 matching 10 bases. J gave up 4 bases and V 1 base, and 6 bases lay outside the gene matches. The CDR3 is made up of 17 amino acids. Looked up from germline, CDR1 is SGHDN and CDR2 is FVKESK.

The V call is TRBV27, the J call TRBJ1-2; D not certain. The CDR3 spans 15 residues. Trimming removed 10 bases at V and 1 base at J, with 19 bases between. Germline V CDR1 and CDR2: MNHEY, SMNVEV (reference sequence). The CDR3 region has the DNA TGTGCCACATTACCCTCTCAGGCGCTTAACTATGGCTACACCTTC. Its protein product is CATLPSQALNYGYTF.